Each of the 20 T cell receptor beta chains below was sequenced from the same sample in a study of OX40 agonist ivuxolimab in advanced cancers. Profiled with immunoSEQ multiplex PCR; TCRdb holds only in-frame clones, not every one. The sample holds about 83,000 clones, about 88% seen once. Here the sequenced sample was CD4+ or CD8+ T cells sorted from blood, taken in a trial of the OX40 agonist ivuxolimab. All receptors derive from an adult with an advanced solid tumor such as melanoma, head and neck, liver or kidney cancer.

This clone was detected only once. This sequence joins TRBV11-3 and TRBJ1-1, with D perhaps TRBD1 (6 bases). The germline V gene encodes CDR1 SGHNT and CDR2 YENEEA. V lost 5 bases and J 2 bases, leaving 15 bases between the germline ends. The CDR3 is 15 residues long. The CDR3 loop reads CASSVGGGHNTEAFF. As DNA, the CDR3 is TGTGCCAGCAGCGTGGGCGGGGGCCATAACACTGAAGCTTTCTTT.

The gene calls are TRBV30 and TRBJ1-2; no reliable D call. The CDR3 spans 12 residues. Deletions cut 0 bases from V and 8 bases from J, with 10 bases between. Germline lookup yields CDR1 GTSNPN and CDR2 SVGIG (reference sequence). The CDR3, as DNA: TGTGCCTGGAGTGTACTCCTAACGGGCTACACCTTC. Its protein is CAWSVLLTGYTF.

The chain uses TRBV18 and TRBJ1-1; D may be TRBD1 (6 bases). The length of the CDR3 is 12 residues. Germline V CDR1 and CDR2: KGHSH, LQKENI. Trimming removed 3 bases from V and 11 bases from J, with 13 bases in between. Here the CDR3 DNA reads TGTGCCAGCTCACCGAACAGGGTAGAGGCTTTCTTT. Protein sequence: CASSPNRVEAFF. Based on the CDR3 plus reference TRBV18 and TRBJ1-1, the full variable domain is NAGVMQNPRHLVRRRGQEARLRCSPMKGHSHVYWYRQLPEEGLKFMVYLQKENIIDESGMPKERFSAEFPKEGPSILRIQQVVRGDSAAYFCASSPNRVEAFFGQGTRLTVV.

V usage is TRBV6-5 and J usage is TRBJ1-1; no definite D call. Germline-derived CDR1 and CDR2 are MNHEY and SVGAGI. Trimming stripped 2 bases from V and 5 bases from J, with 18 bases between. The CDR3 contains 16 residues. Here the CDR3 DNA reads TGTGCCAGCAGTTACACCGCGGCTGGCCCAGCGACTGAAGCTTTCTTT. This gives the protein CASSYTAAGPATEAFF.

The chain links TRBV27 to TRBJ1-6, with 8 bases that match TRBD1. Germline CDR1 reads MNHEY; CDR2 reads SMNVEV (reference sequence). The length of the CDR3 is 15 residues. J gave up 9 bases and V 6 bases, and 10 bases lay outside the gene matches. The CDR3 coding sequence is TGTGCCAGCAGGCCATCCGGGACAGGAGCTTCACCCCTCCACTTT. Amino acids: CASRPSGTGASPLHF.

V and J are TRBV19 and TRBJ1-4; 7 bases map to TRBD1. V shed 4 bases and J 10 bases; nucleotides not matched to a gene: 6. Germline V gene sequence: CDR1 LNHDA, CDR2 SQIVND (reference sequence). CDR3 length: 13 amino acids. The CDR3 DNA sequence: TGTGCCAGTAGTAATACCACAGGGGTAAAACTGTTTTTT. As protein: CASSNTTGVKLFF. Complete variable domain (other parts from reference TRBV19 and TRBJ1-4): DGGITQSPKYLFRKEGQNVTLSCEQNLNHDAMYWYRQDPGQGLRLIYYSQIVNDFQKGDIAEGYSVSREKKESFPLTVTSAQKNPTAFYLCASSNTTGVKLFFGSGTQLSVL.

The chain combines TRBV21-1 with TRBJ1-2. TRBV21-1 counts as a pseudogene. There are 11 residues in the CDR3. CDR3 sequence reads: CASIPNYGYTF. CDR3 sequence (DNA): TGTGCCAGCATCCCTAACTATGGCTACACCTTC.

This clone was observed a handful of times. The sample holds other DNA sequences that translate to the same CDR3. The chain links TRBV29-1 to TRBJ1-6, with 7 nucleotides matching TRBD1. The CDR3 has 13 amino acids. With V trimmed by 4 bases and J by 6 bases, 3 bases remained unmatched. CDR1 and CDR2 (germline): SQVTM, ANQGSEA. The CDR3 loop reads CSVGQGGNSPLHF. Written as DNA, the CDR3 is TGCAGCGTTGGACAGGGCGGTAATTCACCCCTCCACTTT. Variable domain in full (rest from reference TRBV29-1 and TRBJ1-6): SAVISQKPSRDICQRGTSLTIQCQVDSQVTMMFWYRQQPGQSLTLIATANQGSEATYESGFVIDKFPISRPNLTFSTLTVSNMSPEDSSIYLCSVGQGGNSPLHFGNGTRLTVT.

This clone was seen only once. The V call is TRBV2, the J call TRBJ2-7; perhaps TRBD1 as D (5 bases). Germline CDR1 is SNHLY and CDR2 is FYNNEI. V was pared by 0 bases and J by 7 bases, with 16 bases between. The CDR3 contains 15 residues. CDR3 in amino acids: CASSEAGWGAREQYF. The CDR3 DNA follows: TGTGCCAGCAGTGAAGCGGGCTGGGGCGCGAGGGAGCAGTACTTC.

V and J are TRBV2 and TRBJ1-4; 7 bases agree with TRBD1. Per the germline V gene, CDR1 is SNHLY and CDR2 is FYNNEI. J was trimmed by 2 bases and V by 5 bases; bases with no gene match: 2. The CDR3 totals 14 residues. CDR3 in DNA: TGTGCCAGCAGTCGGACAGGCACTAATGAAAAACTGTTTTTT. Its translation is CASSRTGTNEKLFF.

V is TRBV28 and J is TRBJ1-5; 12 bases are shared with TRBD1. The junction had 4 bases not matched to a gene; V was cut back by 5 bases and J by 5 bases. The CDR3 runs 15 residues. CDR1 is MDHEN and CDR2 is SYDVKM in the germline V gene. The CDR3 DNA is TGTGCCAGCAGTCCTGGGACAGGGGGCTATCAGCCCCAGCATTTT. This sequence encodes CASSPGTGGYQPQHF.

The chain recombines TRBV2 with TRBJ1-5; D possibly corresponds to TRBD1 (6 bases). The CDR3 covers 15 residues. Trimming removed 4 bases at V and 2 bases at J, with 12 bases between. Germline assignment: CDR1 SNHLY and CDR2 FYNNEI. The DNA for the CDR3 is TGTGCCAGCAGTGTAAACCCAGGGGGCAATCAGCCCCAGCATTTT. As protein: CASSVNPGGNQPQHF.

The chain employs TRBV29-1 and TRBJ1-3, with a weak D call TRBD1 (5 bases). The germline V and J ends were trimmed by 6 bases and 2 bases, with 11 bases remaining between them. From germline, CDR1 is SQVTM and CDR2 ANQGSEA. The CDR3 contains 13 residues. CDR3 region: CSVRGSAGNTIYF. The CDR3 DNA is TGCAGCGTACGGGGCAGTGCTGGAAACACCATATATTTT. The full variable domain, in which reference TRBV29-1 and TRBJ1-3 provide the parts outside the CDR3, is SAVISQKPSRDICQRGTSLTIQCQVDSQVTMMFWYRQQPGQSLTLIATANQGSEATYESGFVIDKFPISRPNLTFSTLTVSNMSPEDSSIYLCSVRGSAGNTIYFGEGSWLTVV.

This clone was seen just once. This chain's CDR3 is CASSESDRGPGELFF. The CDR3 DNA reads as TGTGCCAGCAGTGAATCGGACAGGGGCCCCGGGGAGCTGTTTTTT. The rearrangement links TRBV6-1 to TRBJ2-2, with 9 bases identical to TRBD1. The V gene end was trimmed by 2 bases and the J gene end by 6 bases; junction bases not matched to a gene: 4. CDR1 is MNHNS and CDR2 is SASEGT in the germline V gene. There are 15 residues in the CDR3.

The gene calls are TRBV30 and TRBJ1-1; the D gene is possibly TRBD1 (6 bases). The germline V gene encodes CDR1 GTSNPN and CDR2 SVGIG (reference sequence). V lost 5 bases, J lost 6 bases, and 10 bases lay in between. The CDR3 length is 11 residues. DNA of the CDR3: TGTGCCTGGGGGGGCGGCGCTGAAGCTTTCTTT. This gives the protein CAWGGGAEAFF.

The chain has TRBV5-5 and TRBJ1-2, with a possible D match to TRBD1 (6 bases). Germline CDR1 SGHKS, CDR2 YYEKEE (reference sequence). With 4 bases removed from V and 2 bases from J, the gap between germline ends came to 15 bases. The CDR3 is made up of 15 amino acids. CDR3 residues: CASSIKQGRNYGYTF. Here the CDR3 DNA reads TGTGCCAGCAGCATTAAGCAGGGGAGGAACTATGGCTACACCTTC.

The chain links TRBV10-3 to TRBJ1-4; 8 bases are shared with TRBD1. Germline V lookup: CDR1 ENHRY, CDR2 SYGVKD. Trimming cost V 4 bases and J 2 bases; bases outside gene matches: 6. CDR3 size: 16 residues. The DNA of the CDR3 is TGTGCCATCAGTGGGACAGGGCGAGCGACTAATGAAAAACTGTTTTTT. It translates to CAISGTGRATNEKLFF.

The chain carries TRBV27 and TRBJ2-5; tentatively, D is TRBD1 or TRBD2 (5 bases each). Trimming cost V 2 bases and J 5 bases, with 15 bases left between them. In germline, CDR1 is MNHEY, CDR2 SMNVEV (reference sequence). CDR3 length: 15 amino acids. The CDR3 protein is CASSLGLWGSETQYF. The DNA of the CDR3 is TGTGCCAGCAGTTTAGGCTTGTGGGGGTCCGAGACCCAGTACTTC.

The chain combines TRBV12-5 with TRBJ2-2, with D tentatively TRBD2 (5 bases). Germline V gene sequence: CDR1 LGHNT, CDR2 FRNRAP. Trimming took off 0 bases at V and 4 bases at J, with 12 bases between the two ends. This CDR3 spans 16 amino acids. Here the CDR3 reads CASGLVLTGSTGELFF. For the CDR3, the DNA is TGTGCTAGTGGTTTGGTACTGACGGGATCCACCGGGGAGCTGTTTTTT.

This chain links TRBV5-1 with TRBJ2-2; the D gene could be TRBD1 or TRBD2 (5 bases each). The CDR3 has 16 amino acids. Germline CDR1 and CDR2: SGHRS and YFSETQ. Trimming removed 0 bases from V and 0 bases from J, with 9 bases in between. The CDR3 DNA is TGCGCCAGCAGCTTGGATGGGGGAACGAACACCGGGGAGCTGTTTTTT. As protein: CASSLDGGTNTGELFF.